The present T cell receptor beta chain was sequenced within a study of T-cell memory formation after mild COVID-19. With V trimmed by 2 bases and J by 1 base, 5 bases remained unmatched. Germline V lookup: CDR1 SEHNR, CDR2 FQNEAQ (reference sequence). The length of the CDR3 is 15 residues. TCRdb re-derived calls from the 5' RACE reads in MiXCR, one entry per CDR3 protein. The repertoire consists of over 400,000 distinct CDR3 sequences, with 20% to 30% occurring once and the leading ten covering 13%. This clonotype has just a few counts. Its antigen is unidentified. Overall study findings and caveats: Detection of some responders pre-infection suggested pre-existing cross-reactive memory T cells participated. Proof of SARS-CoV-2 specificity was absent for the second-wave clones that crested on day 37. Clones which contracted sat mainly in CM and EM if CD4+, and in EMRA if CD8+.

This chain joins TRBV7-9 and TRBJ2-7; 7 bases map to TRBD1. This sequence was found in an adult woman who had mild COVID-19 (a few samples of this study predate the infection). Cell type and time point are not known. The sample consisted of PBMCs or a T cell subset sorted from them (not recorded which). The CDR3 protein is CASSLFTGDSYEQYF. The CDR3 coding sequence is TGTGCCAGCAGCTTATTCACAGGGGATTCCTACGAGCAGTACTTC.